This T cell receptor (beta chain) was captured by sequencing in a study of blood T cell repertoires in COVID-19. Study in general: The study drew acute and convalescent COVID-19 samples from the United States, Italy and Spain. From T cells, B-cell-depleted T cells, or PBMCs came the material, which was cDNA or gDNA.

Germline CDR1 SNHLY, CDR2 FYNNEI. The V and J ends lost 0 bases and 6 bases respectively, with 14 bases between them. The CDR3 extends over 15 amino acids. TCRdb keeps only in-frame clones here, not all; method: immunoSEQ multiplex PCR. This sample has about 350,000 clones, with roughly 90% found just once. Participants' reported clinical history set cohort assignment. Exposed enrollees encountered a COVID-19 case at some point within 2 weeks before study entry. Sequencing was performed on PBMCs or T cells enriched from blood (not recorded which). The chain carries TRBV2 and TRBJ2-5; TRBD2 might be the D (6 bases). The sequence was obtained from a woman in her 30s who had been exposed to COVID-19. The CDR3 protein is CASSEALGGSQTQYF. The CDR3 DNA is TGTGCCAGCAGTGAAGCGCTTGGGGGGAGCCAGACCCAGTACTTC.